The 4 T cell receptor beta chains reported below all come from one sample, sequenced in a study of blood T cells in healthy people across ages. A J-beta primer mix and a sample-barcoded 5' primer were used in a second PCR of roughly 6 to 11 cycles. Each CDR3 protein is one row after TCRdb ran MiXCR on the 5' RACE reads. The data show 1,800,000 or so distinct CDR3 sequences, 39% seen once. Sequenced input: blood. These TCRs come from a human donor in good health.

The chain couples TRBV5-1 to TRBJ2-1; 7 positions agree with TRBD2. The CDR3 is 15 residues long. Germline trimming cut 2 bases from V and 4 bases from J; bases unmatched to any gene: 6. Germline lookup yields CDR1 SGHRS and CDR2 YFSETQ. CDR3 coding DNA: TGCGCCAGCAGCTTCCCCGAGCGGGGTTACAATGAGCAGTTCTTC. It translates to CASSFPERGYNEQFF.

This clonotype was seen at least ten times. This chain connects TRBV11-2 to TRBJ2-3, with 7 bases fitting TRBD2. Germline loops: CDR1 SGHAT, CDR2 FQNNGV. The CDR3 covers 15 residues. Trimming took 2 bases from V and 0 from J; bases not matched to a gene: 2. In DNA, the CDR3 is TGTGCCAGCAGCTTACTAGCGGCTAGCACAGATACGCAGTATTTT. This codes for CASSLLAASTDTQYF.

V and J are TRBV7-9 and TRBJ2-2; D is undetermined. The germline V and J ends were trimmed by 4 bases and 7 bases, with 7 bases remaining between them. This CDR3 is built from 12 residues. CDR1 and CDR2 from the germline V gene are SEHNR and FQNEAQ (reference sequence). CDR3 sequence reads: CASSSVGGELFF. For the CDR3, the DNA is TGTGCCAGCAGCTCTGTAGGCGGGGAGCTGTTTTTT.

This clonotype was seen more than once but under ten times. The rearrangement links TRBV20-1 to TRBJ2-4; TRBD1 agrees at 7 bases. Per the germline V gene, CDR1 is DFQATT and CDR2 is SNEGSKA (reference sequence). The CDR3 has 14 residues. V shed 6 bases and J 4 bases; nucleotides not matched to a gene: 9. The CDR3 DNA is TGCAGTGCCGACCCGGGACAGTCAAAAAACATTCAGTACTTC. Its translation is CSADPGQSKNIQYF.